The clone carrying this TCR beta chain was counted a single time. Reverse transcribed after extraction, RNA yielded cDNA as the sequencing template. Sequencing used immunoSEQ multiplex PCR; TCRdb keeps in-frame clones, though not all of them. The repertoire holds 65,000 to 75,000 clones, with approximately 28% as singletons. This sample stems from a study of CD8+ T cells in alopecia areata. Described treatment: oral pan-JAK inhibitor, 5-10 mg twice daily. Trimming pared 4 bases from V and 5 bases from J, leaving 20 bases between. Germline V CDR1 and CDR2: SEHNR, FQNEAQ (reference sequence). This CDR3 is 16 amino acids long.

This chain joins TRBV7-9 and TRBJ2-5; weak D call: TRBD1 (6 bases). Here the sequenced sample was CD8+ T cells sorted from blood, taken at week 4, from a patient treated with tofacitinib. This TCR was recovered from a human donor with alopecia areata. In DNA form, the CDR3 reads TGTGCCAGCAGCTCCGGGTCCAAGGGGGTTATTGAGACCCAGTACTTC. Residues: CASSSGSKGVIETQYF.